These 6 T cell receptor beta chains were sequenced from one sample in a study of T-cell memory formation after mild COVID-19. One entry per CDR3 protein results from TCRdb running MiXCR on the 5' RACE reads. The data contain approximately 580,000 distinct CDR3 sequences, about 20% of them singletons. Sequencing was performed on PBMCs or a T cell subset sorted from them (not recorded which). The receptors stem from an adult woman who had mild COVID-19 (a few samples of this study predate the infection). Cell type and time point are not known.

The gene calls are TRBV24-1 and TRBJ1-6; D is possibly TRBD1 (6 bases). Germline CDR1 KGHDR, CDR2 SFDVKD. The CDR3 totals 14 residues. V was pared by 8 bases and J by 9 bases, with 16 bases between. The CDR3 reads CATTRGLGRSPLHF. The CDR3 bases are TGTGCCACCACCAGGGGACTCGGTCGTTCACCCCTCCACTTT.

The rearrangement uses TRBV9 and TRBJ2-1; 8 nucleotides match TRBD2. V shed 4 bases, J shed 4 bases, and the junction held 10 bases outside the gene matches. CDR1 and CDR2 (germline): SGDLS, YYNGEE. The CDR3 is 16 residues long. The CDR3 bases are TGTGCCAGCAGCCCTAATGGCGGGAGGTGGTACAATGAGCAGTTCTTC. Its translation: CASSPNGGRWYNEQFF.

The J gene is TRBJ1-5, the V gene TRBV9; D is ambiguous. Trimming removed 4 bases from V and 3 bases from J, with 14 bases in between. The CDR3 contains 15 residues. Germline V gene data show CDR1 as SGDLS and CDR2 as YYNGEE. CDR3 sequence (DNA): TGTGCCAGCAGCCCGACGGCAGACAACAATCAGCCCCAGCATTTT. Amino acids: CASSPTADNNQPQHF.

This clonotype was counted between two and nine times. The V gene is TRBV30, the J gene TRBJ2-1, with 9 bases matching TRBD2. In germline, CDR1 is GTSNPN, CDR2 SVGIG (reference sequence). V lost 8 bases, J lost 7 bases, and 9 bases stayed unmatched. CDR3 length: 13 amino acids. The chain's CDR3 is CAGISGSFNEQFF. The CDR3 bases are TGTGCCGGGATTAGCGGGAGTTTTAATGAGCAGTTCTTC.

Ten or more counts support this clonotype. This chain uses TRBV3-1 with TRBJ2-2; D is tentatively TRBD1 or TRBD2 (5 bases each). Between the trimmed V and J ends, which lost 3 bases and 9 bases, there was a span of 5 bases. The CDR3 loop spans 11 amino acids. The germline V gene encodes CDR1 LGHDT and CDR2 YNNKEL (reference sequence). The CDR3 sequence is CASSQGRELFF. CDR3 bases: TGTGCCAGCAGCCAGGGACGGGAGCTGTTTTTT.

J is TRBJ2-1 and V is TRBV10-3, with D uncertain. Germline V gene data show CDR1 as ENHRY and CDR2 as SYGVKD. This CDR3 has 13 residues. V lost 8 bases, J lost 8 bases, and 16 bases lay in between. Here the CDR3 reads CAIGSKVPDEQFF. The CDR3 DNA reads TGTGCCATCGGATCCAAAGTGCCGGATGAGCAGTTCTTC.